Listed here is a single T cell receptor (beta chain). Its antigen is not identified. This sample was taken from a study of shared clonotypes between healthy human individuals. Study context: The study drew on a couple of women and three men aged 18 to 49 as donors. The study used three CD4 naive, three CD4 memory, two CD8 naive and one CD8 memory plate per donor.

Study-level results: Rarefaction gave evidence that sorted-subset sequencing remained incomplete despite large depth. Non-shared clonotypes showed lower generation probabilities than clonotypes common to all four donors.

Naive-designated CD8 cells lacked CD45RO, were positively enriched for CCR7, and omitted terminally differentiated effector memory CD45RA+ cells. TCRdb's copy holds only in-frame clones and misses some; the assay was immunoSEQ multiplex PCR. The table has roughly 810,000 clones, just over 95% seen once. The CDR3 consists of 17 residues. In germline, CDR1 is SEHNR, CDR2 FQNEAQ (reference sequence). The V end was cut by 5 bases, the J end by 2 bases, with 22 bases between. This chain uses TRBV7-9 with TRBJ2-7; possibly TRBD1 or TRBD2 for D (5 bases each). The sequenced sample consisted of naive CD8+ T cells sorted from blood. The TCR originated in a man in his thirties or forties in good health. This CDR3 reads CASSPVHAGTQPYEQYF. In DNA, the CDR3 is TGTGCCAGCAGCCCGGTCCACGCCGGGACGCAGCCCTACGAGCAGTACTTC.